These T cell receptor beta chains were read from a single sample in a study of blood T cell repertoires in COVID-19. TCRdb keeps only in-frame clones here, not all; method: immunoSEQ multiplex PCR. This table holds about 170,000 clones, around 80% found once. What was sequenced was peripheral blood. The origin of the receptors is a woman aged 65 to 85 who had recovered from COVID-19. The conserved cysteine and the conserved F or W are not part of the CDR3 here.

v_gene	j_gene	CDR3aa
TRBV30	TRBJ2-7	AWKRGTSAHEQY
TRBV5-4	TRBJ2-2	ASSFGTRGGELF
TRBV9	TRBJ2-1	ASSVGTSGQNEQF
TRBV6-5	TRBJ1-1	ASRRGNTEAF
TRBV19	TRBJ1-4	ASSMTRGEKLF
TRBV28	TRBJ1-5	ASRQGGSNQPQH
TRBV10-3	TRBJ1-2	ATKDRDYGYT
TRBV7-2	TRBJ1-3	ASSLAPRRASGNTIY
TRBV30	TRBJ1-2	AGARGGRNGYT
TRBV5-5	TRBJ2-7	ASSYTVGSYEQY
TRBV6-6	TRBJ2-3	ASSYLAGGYTDTQY
TRBV15	TRBJ1-2	ATSRERQSYGYT
TRBV18	TRBJ2-1	ASSPREGEQF
TRBV28	TRBJ2-2	ASSLPEGVGELF
TRBV5-1	TRBJ2-7	ASSPPGLTEQY
TRBV6-5	TRBJ1-6	ASTQSWAPV
TRBV30	TRBJ2-7	AWSVLGSSSYEQY
TRBV20-1	TRBJ1-2	SASGGGGNYGYT
TRBV5-4	TRBJ2-1	ASSATPGTSGWNEQF
TRBV6-5	TRBJ1-4	ASSQGTGGHEKLF
TRBV6-5	TRBJ1-2	ASSQNPGGRDGYT
TRBV19	TRBJ2-1	ASSIEGATGGNEQF
TRBV5-4	TRBJ1-1	ASSLAGGNTEAF
TRBV7-9	TRBJ2-1	ASRTRFRSSYNEQF
TRBV5-1	TRBJ2-7	ASSPPAYEQY
TRBV5-6	TRBJ1-2	ASSLVGGSYGYT
TRBV21-1	TRBJ2-7	ASSKVSSASSYEQY
TRBV9	TRBJ2-1	ASSPRGSSYNEQF
TRBV19	TRBJ1-2	ASRMGRSYGYT
TRBV5-5	TRBJ2-1	ASSLASRPMYNEQF
TRBV7-2	TRBJ2-3	ASTPGGSTDTQY
TRBV5-1	TRBJ2-3	ASSLGTGLWDTQY
TRBV28	TRBJ1-4	ARGVKTPGAGGKLF
TRBV5-1	TRBJ1-3	ASSLANSGNTIY
TRBV20-1	TRBJ2-1	SAITSGRQF
TRBV3-1/TRBV3-2	TRBJ2-1	ASQRTSSYNEQF
TRBV4-2	TRBJ2-7	ASSGFFGSSYEQY
TRBV5-1	TRBJ1-4	ASSHAPEGEKLF
TRBV13	TRBJ2-5	ASSAPAGTQY
TRBV6-4	TRBJ2-1	ASSHLAVGHNEQF
TRBV9	TRBJ1-5	ASSVGDNNQPQH
TRBV4-3	TRBJ1-1	ASSQEPPPGGTEAF
TRBV7-3	TRBJ2-3	ASSPLGSGGGTQY
TRBV3-1/TRBV3-2	TRBJ2-5	ASTTSGGRETQY
TRBV3-1/TRBV3-2	TRBJ2-7	ASSRHKGAYEQY
TRBV19	TRBJ2-1	ASSAWVAGGPGNEQF
TRBV3-1/TRBV3-2	TRBJ2-2	ASSPTGGVLTGELF
TRBV7-2	TRBJ2-7	ASSLRPPTSGRDYEQY
TRBV16	TRBJ1-5	ASSQGQGQPQH